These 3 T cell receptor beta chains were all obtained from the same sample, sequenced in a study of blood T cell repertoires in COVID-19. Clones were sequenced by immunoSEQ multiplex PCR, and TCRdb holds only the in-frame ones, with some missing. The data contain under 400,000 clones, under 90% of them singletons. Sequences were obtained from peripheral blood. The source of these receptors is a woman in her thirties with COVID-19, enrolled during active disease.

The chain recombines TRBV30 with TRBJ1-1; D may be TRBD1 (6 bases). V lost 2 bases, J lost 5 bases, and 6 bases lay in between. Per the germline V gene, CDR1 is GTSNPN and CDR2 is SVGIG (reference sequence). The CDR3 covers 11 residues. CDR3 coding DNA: TGTGCCTGGAGTCAGGGGACTGAAGCTTTCTTT. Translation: CAWSQGTEAFF. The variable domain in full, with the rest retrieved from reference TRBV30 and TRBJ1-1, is SQTIHQWPATLVQPVGSPLSLECTVEGTSNPNLYWYRQAAGRGLQLLFYSVGIGQISSEVPQNLSASRPQDRQFILSSKKLLLSDSGFYLCAWSQGTEAFFGQGTRLTVV.

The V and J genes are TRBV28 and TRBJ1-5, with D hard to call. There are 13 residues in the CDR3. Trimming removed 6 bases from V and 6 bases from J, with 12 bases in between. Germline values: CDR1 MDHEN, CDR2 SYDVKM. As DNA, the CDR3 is TGTGCCAGCAGCTGGGAGCGGGGTCAGCCCCAGCATTTT. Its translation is CASSWERGQPQHF.

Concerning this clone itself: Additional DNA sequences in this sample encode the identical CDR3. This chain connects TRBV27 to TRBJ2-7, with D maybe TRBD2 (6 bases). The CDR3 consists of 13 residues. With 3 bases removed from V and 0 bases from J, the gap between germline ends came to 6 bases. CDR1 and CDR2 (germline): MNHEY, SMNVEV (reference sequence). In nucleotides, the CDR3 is TGTGCCAGCAGTTTGCGGGACTCCTACGAGCAGTACTTC. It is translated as CASSLRDSYEQYF.